Described below is a single TCR beta chain sequence and its context. Its antigen remains unidentified. The sample originates from a study of T cell responses to AZD1222 COVID-19 vaccine. Study-level results: The number of AZD1222 recipients seropositive at baseline was only six. Donors skewed white British and female; clonal diversity was possibly underestimated. Dominant CD4 TCR responses targeted spike regions 160-218 and 743-854. Close to half of all spike-specific TCRs reportedly target regions of the variants that are unmutated.

TCRdb's table, derived via immunoSEQ multiplex PCR, lists solely in-frame clones and lacks some. Of roughly 140,000 clones in the sample, 90% were seen once. Per germline, CDR1 SNHLY and CDR2 FYNNEI. Germline trimming cut 6 bases from V and 6 bases from J; bases unmatched to any gene: 10. The CDR3 extends over 15 amino acids. This clonotype originated in an adult who received the AZD1222 COVID-19 vaccine. The rearrangement joins TRBV2 to TRBJ1-5, with 8 positions matching TRBD1. The material was peripheral blood, obtained 28 days after the second AZD1222 dose. The DNA for the CDR3 is TGTGCCAGCAGCCCTACGGACAGGGTTGGTCAGCCCCAGCATTTT. Protein: CASSPTDRVGQPQHF.